This is a list of T cell receptor beta chains from one sample in a study of cytomegalovirus exposure and HLA in healthy donors. Generated by immunoSEQ multiplex PCR, the TCRdb table keeps only in-frame clones and is missing some. The repertoire has 110,000 to 150,000 clones, approximately 92% of them found once; the top ten carry about 9.9%. Sequencing was carried out using PBMCs. The origin of the receptors is a woman aged 18-35 years in good health and CMV-seropositive. Each CDR3 is given with its conserved first and last residue. A D gene is named only where the DNA matches it firmly. The size entry is marked missing in some rows and otherwise reads once, few, many or a size class.

TRBJ1-1,TRBD1,-,TRBV19,TGTGCCAGTAGTACGCGACAGGGTCGTATCACTGAAGCTTTCTTT,CASSTRQGRITEAFF
TRBJ1-1,-,-,TRBV4-2,TGTGCCAGCAGCCAAGCCCTGACCGAGGAGGCTTTCTTT,CASSQALTEEAFF
TRBJ1-5,TRBD1,-,TRBV16,TGTGCCAGCAGCCCCCATTTAGGGACAGCCTCAAATCAGCCCCAGCATTTT,CASSPHLGTASNQPQHF
TRBJ1-2,TRBD1,-,TRBV6-5,TGTGCCAGCAGTTACGGACAGGAGTATGGCTACACCTTC,CASSYGQEYGYTF
TRBJ1-3,-,-,TRBV7-3,TGTGCCAGCAGCTTGTCAAGTACAGGGAGTGGAAACACCATATATTTT,CASSLSSTGSGNTIYF
TRBJ1-2,TRBD1,-,TRBV20-1,TGCAGTGCTAAGGGGGCTAGCGGCTACACCTTC,CSAKGASGYTF
TRBJ2-5,TRBD2,-,TRBV10-3,TGTGCCATCAGGGGTAGCGGGGGTGGCGAGACCCAGTACTTC,CAIRGSGGGETQYF
TRBJ2-7,-,-,TRBV6-1,TGTGCCAGCGAAGAGGATAATTTTTACGAGCAGTACTTC,CASEEDNFYEQYF
TRBJ2-1,-,-,TRBV7-9,TGTGCCAGCAGCGATAGCTCCTACAATGAGCAGTTCTTC,CASSDSSYNEQFF
TRBJ1-1,-,once,TRBV6-5,TGTGCCAGCAGTTACTCGAGTGTTGGCACTGAAGCTTTCTTT,CASSYSSVGTEAFF
TRBJ2-3,-,-,TRBV19,TGTGCCAGCGCGGTAACGGGCACAGATACGCAGTATTTT,CASAVTGTDTQYF
TRBJ1-5,-,-,TRBV10-3,TGTGCCATCAGTGAGGGACTCTCGCATCAGCCCCAGCATTTT,CAISEGLSHQPQHF
TRBJ2-1,TRBD1,-,TRBV5-8,TGTGCCAGCAGCCGACAGGGGAGTAATGAGCAGTTCTTC,CASSRQGSNEQFF
TRBJ2-3,TRBD2,-,TRBV13,TGTGCCAGCAGCCCCACTAGCGGGGCCCTCCAAAGGGCAGATACGCAGTATTTT,CASSPTSGALQRADTQYF
TRBJ1-2,-,-,TRBV27,TGTGCCAGCCGGACGGCGGGGGCCTATGGCTACACCTTC,CASRTAGAYGYTF
TRBJ1-1,-,once,TRBV5-4,TGTGCCAGCAGCCGCGGACAGCCGAACACTGAAGCTTTCTTT,CASSRGQPNTEAFF
TRBJ2-2,TRBD1,-,TRBV11-2,TGTGCCAGCAGTTACGACAGGGGAACCGGGGAGCTGTTTTTT,CASSYDRGTGELFF
TRBJ2-7,-,-,TRBV6-1,TGTGCCAGCGGATCCCCAGGGAACACCTACGAGCAGTACTTC,CASGSPGNTYEQYF
TRBJ1-6,TRBD1,-,TRBV7-2,TGTGCCAGCAGCCCCGGGTCAGGGGGCTGGAATTCACCCCTCCACTTT,CASSPGSGGWNSPLHF
TRBJ1-6,-,-,TRBV6-1,TGTGCCAGCATGATAGCCGCGGGTTCACCCCTCCACTTT,CASMIAAGSPLHF
TRBJ2-1,-,-,TRBV7-8,TGTGCCAGCAGCCCTGGGTTAGCGGCGCTCGAATCCTACAATGAGCAGTTCTTC,CASSPGLAALESYNEQFF
TRBJ2-7,TRBD2,-,TRBV30,TGTGCCTGGAGCGGCGGGGCTAGCGGGGCCTACGAGCAGTACTTC,CAWSGGASGAYEQYF
TRBJ2-1,-,-,TRBV5-4,TGTGCCAGCAGCCCCATCATCTCCTACAATGAGCAGTTCTTC,CASSPIISYNEQFF
TRBJ1-1,-,-,TRBV2,TGTGCCAGCAGTGGGTCGGGAGGGAACACTGAAGCTTTCTTT,CASSGSGGNTEAFF
TRBJ1-1,TRBD1,-,TRBV6-6,TGTGCCTGTTCCTGGGACAGTGGGGGTCGCGGCACTGAAGCTTTCTTT,CACSWDSGGRGTEAFF
TRBJ2-7,-,-,TRBV5-1,TGCGCCAGCAGCCCGGGGACACCGATATCTTACGAGCAGTACTTC,CASSPGTPISYEQYF
TRBJ2-7,-,-,TRBV20-1,TGCAGTGCTAGGAGCTCCTACGAGCAGTACTTC,CSARSSYEQYF
TRBJ2-3,-,-,TRBV29-1,TGCAGCGTTGAAGATCGCTATAGGGGGACCACAGATACGCAGTATTTT,CSVEDRYRGTTDTQYF
TRBJ1-2,-,-,TRBV6-6,TGTGCCAGCAGACCCGACAGCAATCTTAACTATGGCTACACCTTC,CASRPDSNLNYGYTF